This T cell receptor beta chain derives from a study of T-cell memory formation after mild COVID-19. Study findings and constraints: Cross-reactive memory apparently joined, as some responding clones appeared in pre-infection memory. Whereas later expanders leaned CD4+, clones contracting day 15 to 85 showed a balanced CD4/CD8 makeup.

On this clonotype itself: As yet, its antigen is unknown.

MiXCR was run by TCRdb on the 5' RACE reads, yielding one entry per CDR3 protein. This table holds 250,000 to 300,000 distinct CDR3 sequences, roughly 17% found once. The germline V and J ends were trimmed by 4 bases and 7 bases, with 14 bases remaining between them. CDR1 and CDR2 from the germline V gene are DFQATT and SNEGSKA (reference sequence). This CDR3 spans 13 amino acids. The TCR was taken from a man aged 18 to 30 who had mild COVID-19 (a few samples of this study predate the infection). Cell type and time point are not known. Sequencing used PBMCs or a T cell subset sorted from them (not recorded which). J is TRBJ1-5 and V is TRBV20-1; tentatively, D is TRBD1 (6 bases). The CDR3, as DNA: TGCAGTGCTAAAACAGGGTCGTGGCAGCCCCAGCATTTT. It translates to CSAKTGSWQPQHF.